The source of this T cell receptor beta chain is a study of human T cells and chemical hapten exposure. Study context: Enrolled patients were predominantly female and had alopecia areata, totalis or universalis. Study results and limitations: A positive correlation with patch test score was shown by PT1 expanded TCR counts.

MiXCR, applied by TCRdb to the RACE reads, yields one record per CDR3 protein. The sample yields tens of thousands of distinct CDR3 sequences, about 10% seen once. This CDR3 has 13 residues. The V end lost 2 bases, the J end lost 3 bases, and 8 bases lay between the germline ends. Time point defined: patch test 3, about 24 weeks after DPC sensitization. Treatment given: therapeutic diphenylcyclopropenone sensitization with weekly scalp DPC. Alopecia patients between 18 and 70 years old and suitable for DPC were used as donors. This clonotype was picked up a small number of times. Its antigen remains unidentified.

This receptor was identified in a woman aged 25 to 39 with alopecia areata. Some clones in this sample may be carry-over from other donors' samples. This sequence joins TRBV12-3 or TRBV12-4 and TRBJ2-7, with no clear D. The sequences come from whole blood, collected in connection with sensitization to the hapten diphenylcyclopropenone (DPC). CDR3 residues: CASSLLGGYEQYF. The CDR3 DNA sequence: TGTGCCAGCAGTTTATTGGGCGGCTACGAGCAGTACTTC.